This T cell receptor (beta chain) was captured by sequencing in a study of Ad26.COV2.S vaccination and SARS-CoV-2 variants. Study findings and constraints: Similar non-spike TCR breadth was observed in recipients of vaccine and of placebo.

Looked up from germline, CDR1 is SGHRS and CDR2 is YFSETQ. V shed 4 bases and J 2 bases; nucleotides not matched to a gene: 5. This CDR3 has 14 amino acids. This clone was detected only once. Its target is not known. Treatment described: about 20 received Ad26.COV2.S at low or high dose, single or two shots; 5 received placebo; per-sample allocation not given. Specimens were obtained on day 63 following the first vaccine or placebo injection. The repertoire was sequenced with immunoSEQ multiplex PCR; TCRdb's copy has only in-frame clones and lacks some. The sample contains some 480,000 clones, around 88% of which appear only once.

The receptor was derived from a person between 18 and 59 years old who received the Ad26.COV2.S COVID-19 vaccine or a placebo. The specimen was peripheral blood, collected in a trial of Ad26.COV2.S vaccine versus placebo. The V gene is TRBV5-1, the J gene TRBJ2-7; 8 bases align to TRBD1. CDR3 nucleotides: TGCGCCAGCAGCACACCGGGACAGGCCTACGAGCAGTACTTC. Amino acid sequence: CASSTPGQAYEQYF.